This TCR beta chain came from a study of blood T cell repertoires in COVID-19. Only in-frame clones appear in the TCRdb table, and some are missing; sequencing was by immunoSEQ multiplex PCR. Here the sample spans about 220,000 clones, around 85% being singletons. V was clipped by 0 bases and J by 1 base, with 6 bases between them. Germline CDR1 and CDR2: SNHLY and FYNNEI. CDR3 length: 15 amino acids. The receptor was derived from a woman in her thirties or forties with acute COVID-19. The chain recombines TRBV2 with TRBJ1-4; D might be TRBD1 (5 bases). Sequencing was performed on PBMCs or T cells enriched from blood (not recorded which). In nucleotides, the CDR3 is TGTGCCAGCAGTGAAGCCGGGGGAACTAATGAAAAACTGTTTTTT. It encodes CASSEAGGTNEKLFF.